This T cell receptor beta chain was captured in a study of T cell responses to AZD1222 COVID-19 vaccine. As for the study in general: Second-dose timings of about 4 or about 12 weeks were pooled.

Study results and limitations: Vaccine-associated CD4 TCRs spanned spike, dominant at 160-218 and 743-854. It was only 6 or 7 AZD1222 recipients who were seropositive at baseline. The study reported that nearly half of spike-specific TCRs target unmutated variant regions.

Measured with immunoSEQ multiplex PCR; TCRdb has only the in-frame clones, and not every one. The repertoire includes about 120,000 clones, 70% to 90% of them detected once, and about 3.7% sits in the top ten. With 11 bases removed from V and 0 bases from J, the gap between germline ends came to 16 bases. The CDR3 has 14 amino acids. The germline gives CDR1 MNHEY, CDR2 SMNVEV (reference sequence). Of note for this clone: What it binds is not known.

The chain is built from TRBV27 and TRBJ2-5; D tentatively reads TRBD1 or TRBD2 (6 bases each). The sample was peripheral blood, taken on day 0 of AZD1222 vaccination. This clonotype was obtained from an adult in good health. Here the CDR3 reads CAAEGGRDQETQYF. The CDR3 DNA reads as TGTGCCGCCGAGGGGGGTCGGGACCAAGAGACCCAGTACTTC.